The clone carrying this TCR beta chain was counted between two and nine times. These data are taken from a study of identical twins. The CDR3 runs to 17 residues. J lost 0 bases, V lost 6 bases, and 12 bases had no gene match. A universal primer site came from template switching; cDNA carried unique molecular identifiers. TCRdb analysed the 5' RACE reads with MiXCR anew, one entry per CDR3 protein. Of around 1.7 million distinct CDR3 sequences in the sample, under 35% were seen once. This TCR came from a newborn girl in good health. Sequencing input: cord blood. The chain recombines TRBV12-3 or TRBV12-4 with TRBJ2-3, with 7 bases fitting TRBD1. CDR3 sequence reads: CASSFPTSTGSTDTQYF. The DNA of the CDR3 is TGTGCCAGCAGCTTCCCTACCTCGACAGGGAGCACAGATACGCAGTATTTT.